The present TCR beta chain was sequenced within a study of beta chain features in type 1 diabetes. In the study overall: Healthy donors and patients had similar age, gender and cell yields. Examined across all samples were around 110 million sorted cells.

General study results and limits: For cells with high TCR expression, cDNA sequencing could yield over-representation. For Type 1 diabetes patients, all four CD4+ subsets carried TCRB CDR3s that were moderately but significantly shorter.

Concerning this clone itself: Its target is not known. The sample contains more than one DNA sequence encoding this CDR3.

The V and J ends lost 7 bases and 3 bases respectively, with 9 bases between them. Germline lookup yields CDR1 MDHEN and CDR2 SYDVKM. The CDR3 is 12 residues long. Sorting based on CD45RO/CCR7/CD25/CD127/CD95/CD27 separated CD4+ naive, central memory, regulatory and stem cell-like memory cells. The study reverse transcribed the entire isolated RNA, so it sequenced expressed TCRB transcripts. Generated by immunoSEQ multiplex PCR, the TCRdb table keeps only in-frame clones and is missing some. The data hold some 350,000 clones, with around 10% observed a single time. This clonotype was sampled from a young man with type 1 diabetes. Source material: central memory CD4+ T cells from blood. The rearrangement joins TRBV28 to TRBJ1-2; D possibly corresponds to TRBD1 (6 bases). The CDR3, as DNA: TGTGCCAGCACCCGGACAGACTATGGCTACACCTTC. It specifies CASTRTDYGYTF.